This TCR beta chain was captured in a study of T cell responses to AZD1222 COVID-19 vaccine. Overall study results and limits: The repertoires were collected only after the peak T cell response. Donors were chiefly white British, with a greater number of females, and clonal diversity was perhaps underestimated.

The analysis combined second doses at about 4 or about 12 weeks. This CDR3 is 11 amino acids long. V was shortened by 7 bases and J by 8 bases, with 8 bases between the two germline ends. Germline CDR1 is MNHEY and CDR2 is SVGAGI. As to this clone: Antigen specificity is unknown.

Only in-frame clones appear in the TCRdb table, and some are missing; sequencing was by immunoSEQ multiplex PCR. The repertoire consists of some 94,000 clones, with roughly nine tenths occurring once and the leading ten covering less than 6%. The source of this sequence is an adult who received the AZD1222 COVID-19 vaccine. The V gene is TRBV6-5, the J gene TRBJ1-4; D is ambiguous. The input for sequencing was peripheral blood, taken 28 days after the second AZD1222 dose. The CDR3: CASIAGEKLFF. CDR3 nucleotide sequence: TGTGCCAGCATCGCGGGGGAAAAACTGTTTTTT.